Detailed here is one T cell receptor beta chain. Its antigen is currently unknown. Ophthalmopathy in the patients scored at least 3 on Clinical Activity Score and at least 4 on NOSPECS grade, lasting under 3 months. Diagnostic decisions used clinical symptoms, serum thyroxine and TRAb, thyroid ultrasound and orbital computed tomography. This sample holds PBMCs from approximately 9 ml fresh peripheral blood. This sample was included in a study of T cells in Graves' hyperthyroidism and ophthalmopathy. Authors of the study amplified TCR beta CDR3 regions from RNA transcripts. First-round RT-PCR of the TCR CDR3 relied on the HTBI primer set. From the multiplex PCR reads, TCRdb called clonotypes with MiXCR, one entry per CDR3 protein. The data show 500,000 to 550,000 distinct CDR3 sequences, with around 20% seen just once and around 50% held by the top ten. Findings of the study overall: Clonotypes that were expanded in thyroid above 0.001 mostly appeared in blood too.

Looked up from germline, CDR1 is MGHDK and CDR2 is SYGVNS. There are 15 residues in the CDR3. Losses at the gene ends were 8 bases for V and 2 bases for J; bases not matched to a gene: 9. The TCR sequence derives from a man aged 35 to 55 with Graves' ophthalmopathy. This sequence joins TRBV25-1 and TRBJ2-7; TRBD2 agrees at 10 bases. The source material was blood. CDR3 nucleotide sequence: TGTGCCAGCGGAACGGGGACTAGCGTTACCTACGAGCAGTACTTC. Translated: CASGTGTSVTYEQYF.